The 7 T cell receptor beta chains listed next were all sequenced from one sample in a study of blood T cells in healthy people across ages. Sample-barcoded 5' priming and a J-beta primer mix drove a second PCR of about 6 to 12 cycles. TCRdb called the 5' RACE reads again in MiXCR, with one record for every CDR3 protein. The sample has approximately 1.5 million distinct CDR3 sequences, 34% seen once. The specimen sequenced was blood. The receptor set was obtained from a young woman in good health.

This chain uses TRBV20-1 with TRBJ2-1; 7 positions match TRBD2. CDR3 length: 14 amino acids. CDR1 is DFQATT and CDR2 is SNEGSKA in the germline V gene (reference sequence). V was clipped by 1 base and J by 5 bases; unmatched bases: 5. CDR3 in amino acids: CSARGGTNNNEQFF. DNA of the CDR3: TGCAGTGCTAGAGGGGGGACTAACAACAATGAGCAGTTCTTC.

This clonotype was counted only a few times. This sequence joins TRBV7-3 and TRBJ2-1; D might be TRBD1 or TRBD2, each matching 5 bases. The CDR3 runs 15 residues. Per the germline V gene, CDR1 is SGHTA and CDR2 is FQGTGA. V was shortened by 5 bases and J by 5 bases, with 16 bases between the two germline ends. The CDR3, as DNA: TGTGCCAGCAGCCCAAACTCGGGGCGGGACAATGAGCAGTTCTTC. It translates to CASSPNSGRDNEQFF.

As for this clonotype: A much more abundant neighbour one base away suggests this may be a read error. The DNA for the CDR3 is TGCAGCGTTTCATCGTCCAGGACCTGCGAGCAGTACTTC. This gives the protein CSVSSSRTCEQYF. The chain combines TRBV29-1 with TRBJ2-7; D not resolved. The length of the CDR3 is 13 residues. CDR1 is SQVTM, CDR2 ANQGSEA, per germline. V was pared by 5 bases and J by 6 bases, with 17 bases between.

A few counts support this clonotype. The chain carries TRBV7-8 and TRBJ2-3; 8 bases are shared with TRBD2. The germline V gene has CDR1 SGHVS and CDR2 FQNEAQ. The CDR3 is made up of 18 amino acids. The V gene end was trimmed by 5 bases and the J gene end by 5 bases; junction bases not matched to a gene: 18. The CDR3 nucleotides read TGTGCCAGCAGCCCCGAGGTTACAAGCGGGGGTACCAAAGATACGCAGTATTTT. Its translation is CASSPEVTSGGTKDTQYF. The complete variable domain, with remaining parts taken from reference TRBV7-8 and TRBJ2-3, reads GAGVSQSPRYKVAKRGQDVALRCDPISGHVSLFWYQQALGQGPEFLTYFQNEAQLDKSGLPSDRFFAERPEGSVSTLKIQRTQQEDSAVYLCASSPEVTSGGTKDTQYFGPGTRLTVL.

V and J are TRBV29-1 and TRBJ1-1; D is undetermined. The CDR3 sequence is 14 residues long. Germline CDR1 reads SQVTM; CDR2 reads ANQGSEA. The ends were cut back, 3 bases at V and 1 base at J, with 12 bases in the middle. The CDR3: CSVDPGWENTEAFF. CDR3 nucleotide sequence: TGCAGCGTTGATCCGGGATGGGAGAACACTGAAGCTTTCTTT.

This clonotype was detected only once. The chain couples TRBV2 to TRBJ1-5; a weak D match, TRBD1 (5 bases). V was trimmed by 5 bases and J by 4 bases, leaving 15 bases between them. Germline values: CDR1 SNHLY, CDR2 FYNNEI. This CDR3 is built from 15 residues. The DNA of the CDR3 is TGTGCCAGCAGTTTAGAATGGACACCTAATCAGCCCCAGCATTTT. Residues: CASSLEWTPNQPQHF. Drawing the rest from reference TRBV2 and TRBJ1-5, the complete variable domain is EPEVTQTPSHQVTQMGQEVILRCVPISNHLYFYWYRQILGQKVEFLVSFYNNEISEKSEIFDDQFSVERPDGSNFTLKIRSTKLEDSAMYFCASSLEWTPNQPQHFGDGTRLSIL.

This clonotype was counted between two and nine times. V usage is TRBV6-2 or TRBV6-3 and J usage is TRBJ1-2; 7 bases align to TRBD1. The CDR3 covers 13 residues. Trimming cost V 7 bases and J 8 bases; bases outside gene matches: 10. The germline V gene has CDR1 MNHEY and CDR2 SVGEGT. The CDR3 nucleotides are TGTGCCAGCACCCGGGACAGACCTCTGGGCTACACCTTC. Translated, it gives CASTRDRPLGYTF.